This T cell receptor beta chain is from a study of blood T cells in healthy people across ages. Study results and caveats: Higher diversity and more naive CD4+ cells were features of long-lived donors, compared to aged donors.

Sample-barcoded 5' priming and a J-beta primer mix drove a second PCR of roughly 6 to 12 cycles. No fewer than 2.5 million CDR3-containing paired-end reads came from each sample. TCRdb processed the 5' RACE reads anew with MiXCR; each CDR3 protein has one entry. The table includes fewer than 2 million distinct CDR3 sequences, about 39% detected once. There were healthy Caucasian individuals from Russia, aged about 6 to 100, serving as donors. This clonotype was recorded a few times. The antigen is unknown. Germline V gene data show CDR1 as LGHDT and CDR2 as YNNKEL (reference sequence). J was trimmed by 0 bases and V by 1 base; bases with no gene match: 11. The CDR3 contains 19 residues.

The origin of this receptor is a human donor in good health. Source material: blood. This rearrangement joins TRBV3-1 to TRBJ2-1; 8 nucleotides line up with TRBD2. The CDR3 loop is CASSQVLSGDPSSYNEQFF. The CDR3 DNA reads TGTGCCAGCAGCCAAGTCCTTAGCGGGGATCCGAGCTCCTACAATGAGCAGTTCTTC.